This T cell receptor (beta chain) stems from a study of cytomegalovirus exposure and HLA in healthy donors. Study-wide results and caveats: Most TCR sequences were rare, but some public TCRs occurred in many donors.

Worth noting for this clone: What it recognizes is unknown.

Primers for the PCR totalled 60 Vbeta and 13 Jbeta. TCRdb's table, derived via immunoSEQ multiplex PCR, lists solely in-frame clones and lacks some. The data show more than 200,000 clones, with 83% seen just once and over 1.1% held by the top ten. This receptor was taken from a girl aged 10-17 years in good health and CMV-seronegative. The sequenced sample consisted of PBMCs.

The chain's CDR3 is CTVTGEEAFF. The CDR3 bases are TGCACCGTAACAGGGGAAGAAGCTTTCTTT. This sequence joins TRBV29-1 and TRBJ1-1; TRBD1 matches 7 bases. The germline gives CDR1 SQVTM, CDR2 ANQGSEA. CDR3 length equals 10 residues.